This T cell receptor (beta chain) was observed in a study of monozygotic twins with inflammatory bowel disease. Germline V CDR1 and CDR2: SGHAT, FQNNGV. The CDR3 spans 14 residues. TCRdb processed the 5' RACE reads again and assigns one entry to each CDR3 protein, with no DNA. This table holds about 350,000 distinct CDR3 sequences. The clonotype originates from a human donor with ulcerative colitis or Crohn's disease, or a healthy co-twin of an affected twin (not recorded which). The rearrangement links TRBV11-2 to TRBJ2-5. Sequenced input: blood. CDR3 amino acids: CASSYEGRIETQYF.